The 32 T cell receptor beta chains in this list originate from one sample, sequenced in a study of shared clonotypes between healthy human individuals (dated by TCRdb to 2018 to 2021). Receptor libraries were prepared by the immunoSEQ multiplex PCR assay. This is the immuneACCESS table as TCRdb keeps it, with only in-frame sequences that have V and J called. A part of the clones is gone; compared with another copy, unresolved V genes explain less than half, and the rest is unexplained. The sample has around 2,000,000 clones on record, about 95% of them singletons. The ten largest account for 0.85% to 1.3% of the sample. CD8 naive samples were obtained by positive selection for CCR7 among CD45RO-negative cells, yielding a CD45RA+CCR7+ population from which TemRA cells were excluded. The material sequenced was naive CD8+ T cells sorted from blood. The sample's cell subset or site label is to be understood as: CD45RA+CCR7+. The receptor set was obtained from a young man in good health.

This clone showed up just a few times. Other DNA sequences in this specimen translate into the identical CDR3. This chain links TRBV10-2 with TRBJ2-7; D is perhaps TRBD2 (5 bases). The CDR3 is 12 residues long. Germline CDR1 reads WSHSY; CDR2 reads SAAADI. Trimming took off 5 bases at V and 4 bases at J, with 9 bases between the two ends. CDR3 nucleotide sequence: TGCGCCAGCAGTACCTCGGGGTACGAGCAGTACTTC. As protein: CASSTSGYEQYF.

The chain uses TRBV15 and TRBJ1-1, with TRBD1 as a possible D gene (5 bases). This CDR3 has 16 amino acids. Germline-derived CDR1 and CDR2 are LNHNV and YYDKDF (reference sequence). Trimming removed 1 base from V and 3 bases from J, with 15 bases in between. In DNA, the CDR3 is TGTGCCACCAGCAGAGGTTGGTCGGGGCAAGACACTGAAGCTTTCTTT. This translates into CATSRGWSGQDTEAFF.

The chain links TRBV7-2 to TRBJ2-7; 7 bases are a match to TRBD1. V was clipped by 4 bases and J by 6 bases; unmatched bases: 9. The CDR3 runs to 14 residues. Germline V lookup: CDR1 SGHTA, CDR2 FQGNSA. The CDR3 DNA is TGTGCCAGCAGCTACGACAGGGAGTTCCTCGAGCAGTACTTC. Amino acids: CASSYDREFLEQYF. The variable domain in full, completed from reference TRBV7-2 and TRBJ2-7, reads GAGVSQSPSNKVTEKGKDVELRCDPISGHTALYWYRQSLGQGLEFLIYFQGNSAPDKSGLPSDRFSAERTGGSVSTLTIQRTQQEDSAVYLCASSYDREFLEQYFGPGTRLTVT.

The CDR3, as DNA: TGTGCCTGGAGTCCTAGCACCTACGAGCAGTACTTC. As protein: CAWSPSTYEQYF. The chain joins TRBV30 to TRBJ2-7; a possible D gene is TRBD2 (5 bases). Germline CDR1 is GTSNPN and CDR2 is SVGIG (reference sequence). This CDR3 comprises 12 residues. Trimming pared 2 bases from V and 2 bases from J, leaving 7 bases between.

V is TRBV27 and J is TRBJ2-7, with a possible D match to TRBD2 (6 bases). The germline V gene has CDR1 MNHEY and CDR2 SMNVEV (reference sequence). The CDR3 contains 13 residues. V was trimmed by 4 bases and J by 6 bases, leaving 13 bases between them. The DNA of the CDR3 is TGTGCCAGCAGTTCAGGGACTGCTTTCGAGCAGTACTTC. Translation gives CASSSGTAFEQYF.

A note on this clone: One end of the junction fails to match germline, which may point to a read error. The V and J genes are TRBV11-3 and TRBJ1-3, with 10 bases identical to TRBD1. The CDR3 spans 17 residues. Germline V gives CDR1 SGHNT, CDR2 YENEEA. CDR3 residues: CASSLEETGGLGDTIYF. For the CDR3, the DNA is TGTGCCAGCAGCTTAGAGGAGACAGGGGGCCTTGGAGACACCATATATTTT.

About this clone itself: The same CDR3 arises from other DNA sequences in this sample as well. The genes are TRBV4-1 and TRBJ2-2; D gene uncertain. The CDR3 contains 14 residues. The V gene lost 0 bases and the J gene lost 4 bases, with 6 bases spanning the gap. Germline loops: CDR1 MGHRA, CDR2 YSYEKL. The CDR3 DNA is TGCGCCAGCAGCCAAGACACTTCCACCGGGGAGCTGTTTTTT. It codes for CASSQDTSTGELFF.

As for this clone: Within the sample, other DNA sequences also encode this same CDR3. The chain is built from TRBV27 and TRBJ2-2, with D tentatively TRBD2 (6 bases). Germline V lookup: CDR1 MNHEY, CDR2 SMNVEV (reference sequence). V was pared by 3 bases and J by 2 bases, with 7 bases between. The CDR3 length is 14 residues. The CDR3 DNA follows: TGTGCCAGCAGTTTCGGGACTAACACCGGGGAGCTGTTTTTT. Its translation: CASSFGTNTGELFF.

The rearrangement uses TRBV5-1 and TRBJ2-3; D call uncertain. Deletions cut 3 bases from V and 4 bases from J, with 18 bases between. Germline CDR1 is SGHRS and CDR2 is YFSETQ. The CDR3 spans 16 residues. CDR3 coding DNA: TGCGCCAGCAGCTACGGATCAGAACCCGCCCCAGATACGCAGTATTTT. It is translated as CASSYGSEPAPDTQYF.

The chain combines TRBV6-6 with TRBJ2-5; D uncertain. The CDR3 is made up of 14 amino acids. The V gene lost 2 bases and the J gene lost 5 bases, with 12 bases spanning the gap. The V gene's germline CDR1 is MNHNY and CDR2 SVGAGI (reference sequence). The CDR3 sequence: CASSYVRVRETQYF. The CDR3 DNA is TGTGCCAGCAGTTACGTAAGGGTGAGGGAGACCCAGTACTTC.

CDR3 in DNA: TGTGCCAGCAGTTGGATCCAGGGGGAGGGCAATCAGCCCCAGCATTTT. Translated: CASSWIQGEGNQPQHF. The chain links TRBV28 to TRBJ1-5; 7 bases agree with TRBD1. The germline V gene has CDR1 MDHEN and CDR2 SYDVKM. CDR3 length: 16 residues. V gave up 4 bases and J gave up 2 bases; unmatched junction bases: 8.

The V and J genes are TRBV13 and TRBJ2-7, with 9 bases that match TRBD2. V lost 4 bases and J lost 2; bases outside the gene matches: 6. CDR1 and CDR2 from the germline V gene are PRHDT and FYEKMQ (reference sequence). The CDR3 loop spans 15 amino acids. The CDR3 DNA is TGTGCCAGCAGCTCGAGCGGGAGGTCCCCCTACGAGCAGTACTTC. Translated, it gives CASSSSGRSPYEQYF.

The chain carries TRBV6-6 and TRBJ2-7; 9 nucleotides line up with TRBD1. CDR3 length: 14 residues. J lost 6 bases, V lost 4 bases, and 7 bases had no gene match. Germline CDR1 is MNHNY and CDR2 is SVGAGI (reference sequence). As DNA, the CDR3 is TGTGCCAGCAGTTTATTGGGACAGGGTTCCGAGCAGTACTTC. This codes for CASSLLGQGSEQYF.

The chain has TRBV5-1 and TRBJ2-5, with 13 bases that match TRBD2. Germline CDR1 SGHRS, CDR2 YFSETQ. CDR3 length: 17 residues. V was clipped by 3 bases and J by 0 bases; unmatched bases: 5. The CDR3, as DNA: TGCGCCAGCAGCTCGACTAGCGGGGGGATTTACCAAGAGACCCAGTACTTC. Its protein is CASSSTSGGIYQETQYF.

This sequence joins TRBV14 and TRBJ2-3, with TRBD2 identical over 10 bases. The V gene end was trimmed by 2 bases and the J gene end by 2 bases; junction bases not matched to a gene: 4. Germline V gives CDR1 SGHDN, CDR2 FVKESK. The CDR3 spans 16 residues. The DNA of the CDR3 is TGTGCCAGCAGCCAACACCTAGCGGGGGTCACAGATACGCAGTATTTT. Translated, it gives CASSQHLAGVTDTQYF.

The rearrangement joins TRBV7-6 to TRBJ1-1; D remains ambiguous. Germline V gene data show CDR1 as SGHVS and CDR2 as FNYEAQ. The CDR3 sequence is 15 residues long. V shed 1 base and J shed 4 bases, with 13 bases lying between them. CDR3 DNA: TGTGCCAGCAGCTTAGATGGATCAGCGACCACTGAAGCTTTCTTT. This encodes CASSLDGSATTEAFF.

This rearrangement joins TRBV6-5 to TRBJ1-1; 9 bases fit TRBD1. Trimming took 7 bases from V and 4 from J; bases not matched to a gene: 10. Germline V gives CDR1 MNHEY, CDR2 SVGAGI. The CDR3 is 15 amino acids. The CDR3 region is CASITGGGLGTEAFF. CDR3 sequence (DNA): TGTGCCAGCATCACAGGGGGCGGGTTGGGCACTGAAGCTTTCTTT.

This chain uses TRBV27 with TRBJ2-1; 8 positions match TRBD1. Germline V gene sequence: CDR1 MNHEY, CDR2 SMNVEV (reference sequence). After removal of 5 bases from V and 2 bases from J, the junction contained 2 bases not matched to a gene. CDR3 size: 14 residues. The CDR3 nucleotides read TGTGCCAGCAGTATGGACAGGGCCTACAATGAGCAGTTCTTC. Protein product: CASSMDRAYNEQFF.

This clone was observed a handful of times. CDR3 sequence: CASSLEGTQYF. CDR3 coding DNA: TGTGCCAGCAGCTTAGAGGGGACCCAGTACTTC. The V gene is TRBV13, the J gene TRBJ2-5; D unclear. The V gene lost 1 base and the J gene lost 7 bases, with 4 bases spanning the gap. The CDR3 covers 11 residues. Per the germline V gene, CDR1 is PRHDT and CDR2 is FYEKMQ (reference sequence).

V usage is TRBV2 and J usage is TRBJ1-2; the D gene is possibly TRBD1 (6 bases). Germline V gene lookup returns CDR1 SNHLY and CDR2 FYNNEI. V lost 11 bases and J 7 bases, leaving 14 bases between the germline ends. The CDR3 spans 11 residues. For the CDR3, the DNA is TGTGCCGTCGGGACACTCGTTGGCTACACCTTC. Its translation: CAVGTLVGYTF. The full variable domain, its missing parts supplied by reference TRBV2 and TRBJ1-2, is EPEVTQTPSHQVTQMGQEVILRCVPISNHLYFYWYRQILGQKVEFLVSFYNNEISEKSEIFDDQFSVERPDGSNFTLKIRSTKLEDSAMYFCAVGTLVGYTFGSGTRLTVV.

J is TRBJ1-6 and V is TRBV4-2; 7 bases match TRBD1. This CDR3 is built from 17 residues. Germline V lookup: CDR1 LGHNA, CDR2 YNFKEQ. After removal of 0 bases from V and 7 bases from J, the junction contained 9 bases not matched to a gene. CDR3 protein: CASSQEIWDSENSPLHF. CDR3 in DNA: TGTGCCAGCAGCCAAGAAATCTGGGACAGTGAAAATTCACCCCTCCACTTT.

The V and J genes are TRBV4-3 and TRBJ1-1; D may be TRBD1 (5 bases). CDR1 and CDR2 from the germline V gene are LGHNA and YSLEER. V was shortened by 3 bases and J by 0 bases, with 14 bases between the two germline ends. The CDR3 is 16 amino acids. The CDR3 protein is CASSQGLGGVNTEAFF. CDR3 in DNA: TGCGCCAGCAGCCAGGGCCTGGGGGGGGTGAACACTGAAGCTTTCTTT.

The V and J genes are TRBV11-3 and TRBJ1-1, with D possibly being TRBD1 (5 bases). Germline-derived CDR1 and CDR2 are SGHNT and YENEEA. CDR3 length: 16 amino acids. V lost 4 bases and J lost 4, with 19 bases in between. Written as DNA, the CDR3 is TGTGCCAGCAGCTCGGGCGGGGGAGAGGGGCGCACTGAAGCTTTCTTT. This sequence encodes CASSSGGGEGRTEAFF.

The chain carries TRBV23-1 and TRBJ2-7; 7 bases map to TRBD1. TRBV23-1 is placed among ORFs of uncertain function. The junction had 11 bases not matched to a gene; V was cut back by 3 bases and J by 3 bases. This CDR3 has 16 amino acids. CDR3 nucleotides: TGCGCCAGCAGTCAGTGCCGGGACAGAATACTCTACGAGCAGTACTTC. Its translation is CASSQCRDRILYEQYF.

J is TRBJ2-3 and V is TRBV2; 7 positions agree with TRBD2. With 4 bases clipped from V and 4 bases from J, the junction kept 8 bases outside the gene matches. This CDR3 is built from 15 residues. Germline CDR1 SNHLY, CDR2 FYNNEI. The DNA of the CDR3 is TGTGCCAGCAGTGGTCTAGCGGTGGGCGCAGATACGCAGTATTTT. Protein: CASSGLAVGADTQYF.

As for this clone: Other DNA sequences in the same sample also yield this CDR3. This rearrangement joins TRBV27 to TRBJ2-3, with D unclear. The V end was cut by 3 bases, the J end by 6 bases, with 4 bases between. The germline gives CDR1 MNHEY, CDR2 SMNVEV (reference sequence). The CDR3 runs 11 residues. As DNA, the CDR3 is TGTGCCAGCAGTTTCTTGGATACGCAGTATTTT. It encodes CASSFLDTQYF.

This chain connects TRBV29-1 to TRBJ1-2; D possibly corresponds to TRBD1 (5 bases). Germline CDR1 SQVTM, CDR2 ANQGSEA. The CDR3 length is 13 residues. V lost 7 bases, J lost 4 bases, and 16 bases lay in between. CDR3 amino acids: CSGFWYGTYGYTF. DNA of the CDR3: TGCAGCGGGTTCTGGTACGGGACCTATGGCTACACCTTC.

The chain uses TRBV19 and TRBJ2-4; D gene ambiguous. Germline-derived CDR1 and CDR2 are LNHDA and SQIVND (reference sequence). V was cut by 0 bases and J by 8 bases, with 20 bases left in between. The length of the CDR3 is 17 residues. DNA for the CDR3: TGTGCCAGTAGTATAGACACTTGGGCCAGGTCCGGAGACATTCAGTACTTC. The encoded protein is CASSIDTWARSGDIQYF.

The rearrangement links TRBV6-5 to TRBJ2-7; D ambiguous. Germline V gives CDR1 MNHEY, CDR2 SVGAGI. CDR3 size: 13 residues. V gave up 11 bases and J gave up 3 bases, with 17 bases separating them. CDR3 amino acids: CASGPDADYEQYF. As DNA, the CDR3 is TGTGCCTCCGGACCGGACGCGGACTACGAGCAGTACTTC.

A note on this clone: At the DNA level, this CDR3 is encoded by other sequences in the same sample as well. The CDR3 loop reads CASSVGGSDQPQHF. CDR3 nucleotides: TGTGCCAGCAGCGTAGGGGGATCCGATCAGCCCCAGCATTTT. The chain couples TRBV9 to TRBJ1-5; D not resolved. Trimming removed 0 bases at V and 5 bases at J, with 9 bases between. The CDR3 runs 14 residues. The germline CDR1 and CDR2 sequences are SGDLS and YYNGEE.

V usage is TRBV6-5 and J usage is TRBJ2-7, with no clear D. Germline V CDR1 and CDR2: MNHEY, SVGAGI. Trimming cost V 3 bases and J 0 bases, with 9 bases left between them. The CDR3 runs 14 residues. CDR3 sequence reads: CASSYYADSYEQYF. CDR3 DNA: TGTGCCAGCAGTTATTACGCAGACTCCTACGAGCAGTACTTC.

V and J are TRBV7-9 and TRBJ2-2; D could derive from TRBD1 or TRBD2 (5 bases each). With 5 bases removed from V and 5 bases from J, the gap between germline ends came to 18 bases. Germline loops: CDR1 SEHNR, CDR2 FQNEAQ (reference sequence). The CDR3 has 16 residues. Here the CDR3 reads CASSESPGTATGELFF. CDR3 in DNA: TGTGCCAGCAGCGAATCCCCCGGGACGGCAACCGGGGAGCTGTTTTTT.